This paragraph covers one TCR beta chain sequence. CDR3 length equals 13 residues. The V end lost 0 bases, the J end lost 2 bases, and 5 bases lay between the germline ends. Germline V CDR1 and CDR2: LNHNV, YYDKDF (reference sequence). This sample is part of a study of blood T cells in healthy people across ages. Sample-barcoded 5' priming and a J-beta primer mix drove a second PCR of about 6 to 11 cycles. MiXCR, run by TCRdb on the 5' RACE reads, gives a single entry per CDR3 protein. The profile shows 1.5 million to 1.8 million distinct CDR3 sequences, less than 45% of them singletons. The specimen sequenced was blood. The chain has TRBV15 and TRBJ2-7; D is ambiguous. This sequence originates from a woman aged 18-29 years in good health. In DNA form, the CDR3 reads TGTGCCACCAGCAGAGATATCACCTACGAGCAGTACTTC. Protein product: CATSRDITYEQYF.